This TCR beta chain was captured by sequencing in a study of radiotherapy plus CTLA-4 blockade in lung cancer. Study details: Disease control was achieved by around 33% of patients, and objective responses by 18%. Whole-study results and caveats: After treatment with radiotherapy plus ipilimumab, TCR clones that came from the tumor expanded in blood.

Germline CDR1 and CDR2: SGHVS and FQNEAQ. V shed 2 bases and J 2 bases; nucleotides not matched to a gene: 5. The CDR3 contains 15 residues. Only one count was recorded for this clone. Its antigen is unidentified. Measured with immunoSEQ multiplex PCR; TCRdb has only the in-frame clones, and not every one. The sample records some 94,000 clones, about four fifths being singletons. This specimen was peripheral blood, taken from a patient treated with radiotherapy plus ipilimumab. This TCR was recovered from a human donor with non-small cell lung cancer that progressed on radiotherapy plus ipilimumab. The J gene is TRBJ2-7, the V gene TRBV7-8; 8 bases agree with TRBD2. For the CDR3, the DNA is TGTGCCAGCAGCTTATATACGGGAGGGCCCTACGAGCAGTACGTC. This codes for CASSLYTGGPYEQYV.